The 28 T cell receptor beta chains in this list originate from one sample, sequenced in a study of PD-L1 blockade in urothelial cancer. Libraries were prepared by immunoSEQ multiplex PCR; TCRdb keeps only in-frame clonotypes and omits some of them. The sample includes approximately 35,000 clones, about a third of them seen just once. The sequences come from tumor tissue, collected before atezolizumab (anti-PD-L1) treatment. All receptors come from a man in his sixties with urothelial cancer.

The chain recombines TRBV25-1 with TRBJ1-2; TRBD1 matches at 8 bases. The V segment lost 6 bases and the J segment 7 bases; nucleotides outside the gene matches: 7. The CDR3 runs 13 residues. Germline V lookup: CDR1 MGHDK, CDR2 SYGVNS. In nucleotides, the CDR3 is TGTGCCAGCAGCTCCCAGGGGGCATCTGGCTACACCTTC. This encodes CASSSQGASGYTF.

The chain uses TRBV28 and TRBJ1-4; the D gene is possibly TRBD1 (6 bases). Germline V gene lookup returns CDR1 MDHEN and CDR2 SYDVKM. V lost 6 bases and J lost 5, with 13 bases in between. The CDR3 runs 14 residues. The CDR3 bases are TGTGCCAGCAGCTCCCCGGGACAAAATGAAAAACTGTTTTTT. As protein: CASSSPGQNEKLFF.

The chain carries TRBV14 and TRBJ2-2; TRBD1 is a possible D gene (5 bases). This CDR3 is built from 16 residues. CDR1 SGHDN and CDR2 FVKESK come from the germline V gene. The V end lost 1 base, the J end lost 6 bases, and 15 bases lay between the germline ends. The CDR3 spells CASSQAGLVSAGELFF. The CDR3 region has the DNA TGTGCCAGCAGCCAAGCAGGGCTTGTATCCGCCGGGGAGCTGTTTTTT.

This chain joins TRBV29-1 and TRBJ2-5, with D tentatively TRBD2 (5 bases). The CDR3 extends over 13 amino acids. Trimming shortened V by 2 bases and J by 5 bases, and 12 bases separated the two germline ends. Germline values: CDR1 SQVTM, CDR2 ANQGSEA. The CDR3, as DNA: TGCAGCGTTGAATTCACTAGGAGGGAGACCCAGTACTTC. It encodes CSVEFTRRETQYF.

This clone occurred a few times. The chain employs TRBV19 and TRBJ1-1; 7 nucleotides agree with TRBD1. CDR3 length: 16 residues. From germline, CDR1 is LNHDA and CDR2 SQIVND (reference sequence). J was trimmed by 0 bases and V by 6 bases; bases with no gene match: 10. CDR3 amino acids: CASRDRVPLMNTEAFF. For the CDR3, the DNA is TGTGCCAGTAGAGACAGGGTGCCCCTTATGAACACTGAAGCTTTCTTT.

The rearrangement uses TRBV25-1 and TRBJ2-7, with D perhaps TRBD2 (6 bases). The V end lost 6 bases, the J end lost 3 bases, and 9 bases lay between the germline ends. There are 12 residues in the CDR3. Germline V gene data show CDR1 as MGHDK and CDR2 as SYGVNS. The CDR3 DNA sequence: TGTGCCAGCAGGAGACTAGACTACGAGCAGTACTTC. It codes for CASRRLDYEQYF.

The J gene is TRBJ2-1, the V gene TRBV18, with D possibly being TRBD2 (6 bases). V was pared by 3 bases and J by 10 bases, with 10 bases between. The CDR3 consists of 12 residues. Per germline, CDR1 KGHSH and CDR2 LQKENI. The CDR3 DNA sequence: TGTGCCAGCTCACCGCAGCGGGCCGAGCAGTTCTTC. Translating gives CASSPQRAEQFF.

There are a few counts of this clone. The chain uses TRBV4-1 and TRBJ2-5, with D perhaps matching TRBD2 (5 bases). The CDR3 extends over 13 amino acids. Per the germline V gene, CDR1 is MGHRA and CDR2 is YSYEKL. Trimming took off 2 bases at V and 2 bases at J, with 6 bases between the two ends. The CDR3: CASSQPGQETQYF. The CDR3 DNA follows: TGCGCCAGCAGCCAACCGGGGCAAGAGACCCAGTACTTC.

This clone has only a few counts. The chain uses TRBV15 and TRBJ2-5, with a tentative D call TRBD2 (5 bases). Germline CDR1 LNHNV, CDR2 YYDKDF (reference sequence). The CDR3 is 18 residues long. V lost 1 base to trimming and J lost 2 bases, with 20 bases between them. For the CDR3, the DNA is TGTGCCACCAGCAGAGGCGACAAAGGAGGATCGGTACAAGAGACCCAGTACTTC. As protein: CATSRGDKGGSVQETQYF.

The gene calls are TRBV18 and TRBJ2-7; 9 bases map to TRBD2. Germline V CDR1 and CDR2: KGHSH, LQKENI. The CDR3 is 13 amino acids. The ends lost 6 bases at V and 6 bases at J; junction bases unmatched: 6. The CDR3 DNA is TGTGCCAGCTCGCAAAGGCGGGAGGGCGAGCAGTACTTC. Protein product: CASSQRREGEQYF.

This clone appeared a few times. The V gene is TRBV10-3, the J gene TRBJ2-1; TRBD2 agrees at 10 bases. Germline V gives CDR1 ENHRY, CDR2 SYGVKD. The CDR3 consists of 14 residues. V shed 10 bases and J 6 bases; nucleotides not matched to a gene: 9. The CDR3 sequence: CASQSGGAGNEQFF. The CDR3 DNA reads TGTGCCAGCCAGAGCGGGGGGGCGGGCAATGAGCAGTTCTTC.

This chain connects TRBV19 to TRBJ2-7, with D unresolved. The V end lost 1 base, the J end lost 5 bases, and 3 bases lay between the germline ends. Germline lookup yields CDR1 LNHDA and CDR2 SQIVND (reference sequence). CDR3 length equals 11 residues. The CDR3: CASSIAHEQYF. The DNA of the CDR3 is TGTGCCAGTAGTATAGCCCACGAGCAGTACTTC. Complete variable domain (other parts from reference TRBV19 and TRBJ2-7): DGGITQSPKYLFRKEGQNVTLSCEQNLNHDAMYWYRQDPGQGLRLIYYSQIVNDFQKGDIAEGYSVSREKKESFPLTVTSAQKNPTAFYLCASSIAHEQYFGPGTRLTVT.

V is TRBV30 and J is TRBJ1-1, with a possible D match to TRBD1 (5 bases). The CDR3 has 15 amino acids. Trimming removed 0 bases from V and 4 bases from J, with 15 bases in between. Per germline, CDR1 GTSNPN and CDR2 SVGIG (reference sequence). The DNA for the CDR3 is TGTGCCTGGAGTGTAAGTTTGCGGGGCGGCACTGAAGCTTTCTTT. It codes for CAWSVSLRGGTEAFF.

The V and J genes are TRBV6-8 and TRBJ2-5; 9 bases match TRBD1. Trimming at V came to 10 bases and at J to 1 base, leaving 10 bases not matched to a gene. CDR3 size: 15 residues. The V gene's germline CDR1 is MNHGY and CDR2 SAAAGT. CDR3 in DNA: TGTGCCATCAGAGGACAGGGGAAGGGCCAAGAGACCCAGTACTTC. It yields the protein CAIRGQGKGQETQYF.

This clone was found a few times. This rearrangement joins TRBV6-8 to TRBJ1-1; maybe TRBD1 (6 bases). Trimming removed 8 bases at V and 4 bases at J, with 20 bases between. The CDR3 loop spans 15 amino acids. The germline CDR1 and CDR2 sequences are MNHGY and SAAAGT. The CDR3 DNA sequence: TGTGCCAGCCTTTGGAGGGGGGCGCGGGGCACTGAAGCTTTCTTT. It translates to CASLWRGARGTEAFF.

The chain uses TRBV5-1 and TRBJ2-3; 7 bases are a match to TRBD1. The CDR3 is 16 amino acids. Germline V lookup: CDR1 SGHRS, CDR2 YFSETQ. V gave up 4 bases and J gave up 0 bases; unmatched junction bases: 8. The DNA of the CDR3 is TGCGCCAGCAGCCGGCGTGGGGGACAGAGCACAGATACGCAGTATTTT. Translation gives CASSRRGGQSTDTQYF.

This clone was counted between two and nine times. This chain connects TRBV30 to TRBJ2-7, with 7 bases identical to TRBD1. The length of the CDR3 is 12 residues. V shed 5 bases and J 3 bases; nucleotides not matched to a gene: 4. Germline V gene sequence: CDR1 GTSNPN, CDR2 SVGIG (reference sequence). The CDR3 DNA follows: TGTGCCTGGGAGACAGGGTACTACGAGCAGTACTTC. This translates into CAWETGYYEQYF.

The chain uses TRBV6-8 and TRBJ2-1; TRBD2 matches at 7 bases. CDR1 is MNHGY and CDR2 is SAAAGT in the germline V gene. The length of the CDR3 is 14 residues. Germline trimming cut 2 bases from V and 8 bases from J; bases unmatched to any gene: 6. CDR3 protein: CASSYGTTFDEQFF. The CDR3 DNA reads as TGTGCCAGCAGTTACGGGACTACCTTCGATGAGCAGTTCTTC.

This clone was seen many times. V and J are TRBV6-8 and TRBJ2-3, with 8 bases aligning to TRBD1. V shed 5 bases, J shed 2 bases, and the junction held 3 bases outside the gene matches. The CDR3 is 14 amino acids. The germline V gene encodes CDR1 MNHGY and CDR2 SAAAGT. CDR3 DNA: TGTGCCAGCAGTGTGGGACAGGTCACAGATACGCAGTATTTT. Amino acid sequence: CASSVGQVTDTQYF.

The V and J genes are TRBV28 and TRBJ1-2; TRBD1 is a possible D gene (5 bases). The germline V gene encodes CDR1 MDHEN and CDR2 SYDVKM. Trimming stripped 5 bases from V and 6 bases from J, with 13 bases between. This CDR3 has 13 residues. The CDR3 is CASSVRVGDGYTF. The CDR3 region has the DNA TGTGCCAGCAGTGTTCGGGTAGGGGATGGCTACACCTTC.

This chain joins TRBV18 and TRBJ2-2; D possibly corresponds to TRBD1 (6 bases). V lost 0 bases to trimming and J lost 6 bases, with 14 bases between them. Germline V lookup: CDR1 KGHSH, CDR2 LQKENI. This CDR3 spans 16 amino acids. CDR3 sequence reads: CASSPPGTSASGELFF. The CDR3 region has the DNA TGTGCCAGCTCACCACCAGGGACATCGGCGTCCGGGGAGCTGTTTTTT.

This chain connects TRBV19 to TRBJ1-2, with D unresolved. The CDR3 has 12 amino acids. CDR1 is LNHDA and CDR2 is SQIVND in the germline V gene (reference sequence). V was cut by 6 bases and J by 4 bases, with 9 bases left in between. CDR3 sequence: CASSDGPYGYTF. In DNA form, the CDR3 reads TGTGCCAGTAGCGACGGTCCCTATGGCTACACCTTC.

The chain combines TRBV5-1 with TRBJ2-1, with a tentative D call TRBD2 (6 bases). V lost 0 bases to trimming and J lost 1 base, with 11 bases between them. Germline lookup yields CDR1 SGHRS and CDR2 YFSETQ. The CDR3 is 16 residues long. The CDR3 DNA reads TGCGCCAGCAGCTTGGCTGCAGGGAGGTCCTACAATGAGCAGTTCTTC. It translates to CASSLAAGRSYNEQFF.

This clone was detected a few times. The chain combines TRBV28 with TRBJ1-1; no clear D gene. V gave up 4 bases and J gave up 7 bases, with 13 bases separating them. The CDR3 length is 13 residues. Germline V CDR1 and CDR2: MDHEN, SYDVKM. As DNA, the CDR3 is TGTGCCAGCAGTTCCCCAGGACGCTATGAAGCTTTCTTT. Amino acids: CASSSPGRYEAFF.

Worth noting for this clone: An ambiguous or unread base is present, and the residue it codes for is denoted X. CDR3 sequence reads: CASXMGGSNQPQHF. The CDR3 bases are TGTGCCAGTARTATGGGCGGCAGCAATCAGCCCCAGCATTTT. The V and J genes are TRBV19 and TRBJ1-5, with unresolved D. This CDR3 spans 14 amino acids. V was cut by 7 bases and J by 1 base, with 11 bases left in between. The germline CDR1 and CDR2 sequences are LNHDA and SQIVND (reference sequence).

The chain links TRBV10-2 to TRBJ2-3; D is unresolved. Trimming pared 0 bases from V and 6 bases from J, leaving 10 bases between. The CDR3 runs to 14 residues. The germline V gene has CDR1 WSHSY and CDR2 SAAADI. This CDR3 reads CASSESSVLDTQYF. The DNA of the CDR3 is TGCGCCAGCAGTGAGTCGTCCGTTTTGGATACGCAGTATTTT.

This CDR3 is CASSLGSSSIYEQYF. The CDR3 region has the DNA TGTGCCAGCAGCTTGGGGTCTAGCTCGATCTACGAGCAGTACTTC. The chain combines TRBV11-3 with TRBJ2-7; possible D gene TRBD2, 5 bases. The length of the CDR3 is 15 residues. Trimming shortened V by 3 bases and J by 3 bases, and 15 bases separated the two germline ends. Per germline, CDR1 SGHNT and CDR2 YENEEA.

The J gene is TRBJ1-5, the V gene TRBV6-8; D is uncertain. This CDR3 contains 14 residues. The V gene lost 4 bases and the J gene lost 3 bases, with 10 bases spanning the gap. Germline assignment: CDR1 MNHGY and CDR2 SAAAGT. Here the CDR3 reads CASSSPRDNQPQHF. CDR3 coding DNA: TGTGCCAGCAGTTCGCCCCGAGACAATCAGCCCCAGCATTTT.